The present T cell receptor (beta chain) was sequenced within a study of T-cell memory formation after mild COVID-19. Study-level results: Clones shrinking from day 15 to 85 showed even CD4/CD8 mixes; later expanders tilted CD4+.

The sample holds a few counts of this clonotype. Its cognate antigen is unknown. MiXCR, applied by TCRdb to the 5' RACE reads, yields one record per CDR3 protein. Of fewer than 550,000 distinct CDR3 sequences detected, 20% appear once; the ten largest clones hold roughly 8%. CDR3 size: 15 residues. V lost 3 bases and J 2 bases, leaving 12 bases between the germline ends. Sequencing was carried out using PBMCs or a T cell subset sorted from them (not recorded which). The chain uses TRBV12-3 or TRBV12-4 and TRBJ2-3, with D possibly matching TRBD2 (6 bases). The origin of this receptor is an adult woman who had mild COVID-19 (a few samples of this study predate the infection). Cell type and time point are not known. This CDR3 is CASSLGGHYTDTQYF. As DNA, the CDR3 is TGTGCCAGCAGTTTGGGAGGCCATTACACAGATACGCAGTATTTT.